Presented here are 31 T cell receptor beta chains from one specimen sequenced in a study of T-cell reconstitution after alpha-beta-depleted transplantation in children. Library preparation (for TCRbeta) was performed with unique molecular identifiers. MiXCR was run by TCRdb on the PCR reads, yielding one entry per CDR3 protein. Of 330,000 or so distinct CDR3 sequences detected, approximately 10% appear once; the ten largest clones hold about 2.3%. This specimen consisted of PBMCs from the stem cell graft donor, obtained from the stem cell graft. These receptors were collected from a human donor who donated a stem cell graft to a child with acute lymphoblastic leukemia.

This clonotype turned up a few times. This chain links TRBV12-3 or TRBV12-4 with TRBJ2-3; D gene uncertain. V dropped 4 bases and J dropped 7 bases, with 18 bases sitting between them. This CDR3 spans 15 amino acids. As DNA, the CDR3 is TGTGCCAGCAGTTACTTCGAGCCCGTCCATAATACGCAGTATTTT. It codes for CASSYFEPVHNTQYF.

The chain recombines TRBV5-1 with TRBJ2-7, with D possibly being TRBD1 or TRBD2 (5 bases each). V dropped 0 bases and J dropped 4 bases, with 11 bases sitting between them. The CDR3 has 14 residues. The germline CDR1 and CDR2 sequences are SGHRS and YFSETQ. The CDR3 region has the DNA TGCGCCAGCAGCTTGGAAGGGGACCTATACGAGCAGTACTTC. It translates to CASSLEGDLYEQYF.

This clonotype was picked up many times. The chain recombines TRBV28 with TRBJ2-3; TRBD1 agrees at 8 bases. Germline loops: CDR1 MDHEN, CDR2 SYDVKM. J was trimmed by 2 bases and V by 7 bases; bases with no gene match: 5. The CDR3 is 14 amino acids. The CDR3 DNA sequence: TGTGCCAGCACACAGGGGGTTTACACAGATACGCAGTATTTT. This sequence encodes CASTQGVYTDTQYF.

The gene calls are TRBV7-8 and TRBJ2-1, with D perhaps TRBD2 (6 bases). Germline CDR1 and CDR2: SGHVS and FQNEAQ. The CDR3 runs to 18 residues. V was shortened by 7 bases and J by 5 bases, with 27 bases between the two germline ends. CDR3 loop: CASTKRSTRRGTHNEQFF. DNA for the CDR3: TGTGCCAGCACCAAAAGATCCACCAGACGCGGGACTCACAATGAGCAGTTCTTC.

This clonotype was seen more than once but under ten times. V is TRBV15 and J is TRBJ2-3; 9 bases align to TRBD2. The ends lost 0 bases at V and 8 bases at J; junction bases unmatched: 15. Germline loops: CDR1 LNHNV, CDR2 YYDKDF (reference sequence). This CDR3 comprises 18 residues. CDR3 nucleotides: TGTGCCACCAGCAGAGAATTAGCGGGAGTAGGGCCCGGGGGTACGCAGTATTTT. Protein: CATSRELAGVGPGGTQYF.

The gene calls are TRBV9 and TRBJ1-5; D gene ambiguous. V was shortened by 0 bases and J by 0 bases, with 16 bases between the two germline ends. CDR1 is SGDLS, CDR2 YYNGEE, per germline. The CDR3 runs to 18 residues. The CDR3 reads CASSVGQAGVYSNQPQHF. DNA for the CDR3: TGTGCCAGCAGCGTAGGACAAGCAGGTGTCTATAGCAATCAGCCCCAGCATTTT.

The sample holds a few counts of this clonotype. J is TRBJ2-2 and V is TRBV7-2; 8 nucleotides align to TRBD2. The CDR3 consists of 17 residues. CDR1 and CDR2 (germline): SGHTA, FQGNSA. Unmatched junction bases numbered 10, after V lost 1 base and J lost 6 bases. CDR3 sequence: CASSLGSGRSGAGELFF. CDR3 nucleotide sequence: TGTGCCAGCAGCTTAGGCAGCGGGAGATCGGGTGCCGGGGAGCTGTTTTTT.

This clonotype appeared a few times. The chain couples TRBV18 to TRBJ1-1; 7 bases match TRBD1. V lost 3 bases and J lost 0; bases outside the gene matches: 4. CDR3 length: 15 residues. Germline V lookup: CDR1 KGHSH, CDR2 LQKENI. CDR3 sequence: CASSPPDRVNTEAFF. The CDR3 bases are TGTGCCAGCTCACCGCCCGACAGGGTGAACACTGAAGCTTTCTTT. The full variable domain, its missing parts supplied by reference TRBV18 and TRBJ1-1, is NAGVMQNPRHLVRRRGQEARLRCSPMKGHSHVYWYRQLPEEGLKFMVYLQKENIIDESGMPKERFSAEFPKEGPSILRIQQVVRGDSAAYFCASSPPDRVNTEAFFGQGTRLTVV.

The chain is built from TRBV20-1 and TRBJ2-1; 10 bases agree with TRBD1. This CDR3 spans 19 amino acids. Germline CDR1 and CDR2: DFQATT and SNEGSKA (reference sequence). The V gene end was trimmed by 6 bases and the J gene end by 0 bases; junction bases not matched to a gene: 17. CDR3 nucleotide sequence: TGCAGTGCCGAGTTCCCGACAGGGGGCTCTCTGAGCTCCTACAATGAGCAGTTCTTC. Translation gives CSAEFPTGGSLSSYNEQFF.

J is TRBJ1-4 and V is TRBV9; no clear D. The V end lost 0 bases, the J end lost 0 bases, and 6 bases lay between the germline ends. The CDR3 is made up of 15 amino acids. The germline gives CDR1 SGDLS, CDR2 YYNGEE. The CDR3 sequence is CASSVDWATNEKLFF. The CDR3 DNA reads TGTGCCAGCAGCGTAGATTGGGCAACTAATGAAAAACTGTTTTTT.

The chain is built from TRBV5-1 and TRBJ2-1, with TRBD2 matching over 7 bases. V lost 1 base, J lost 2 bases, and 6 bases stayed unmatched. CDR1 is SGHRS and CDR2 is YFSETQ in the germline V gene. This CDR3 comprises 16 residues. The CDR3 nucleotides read TGCGCCAGCAGCTTGTTCGGGAGGTGGCCCTACAATGAGCAGTTCTTC. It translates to CASSLFGRWPYNEQFF.

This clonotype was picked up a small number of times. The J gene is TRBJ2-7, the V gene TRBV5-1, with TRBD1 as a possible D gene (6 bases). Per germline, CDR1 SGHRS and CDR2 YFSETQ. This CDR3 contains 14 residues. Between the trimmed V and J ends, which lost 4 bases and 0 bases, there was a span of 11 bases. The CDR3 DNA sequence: TGCGCCAGCAGCAGACCGGACAGCTCCTACGAGCAGTACTTC. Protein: CASSRPDSSYEQYF.

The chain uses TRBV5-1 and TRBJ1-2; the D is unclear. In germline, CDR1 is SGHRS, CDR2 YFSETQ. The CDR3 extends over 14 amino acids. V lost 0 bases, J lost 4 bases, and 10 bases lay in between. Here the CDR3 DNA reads TGCGCCAGCAGCTTGGAGGACGGTGCCTATGGCTACACCTTC. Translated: CASSLEDGAYGYTF. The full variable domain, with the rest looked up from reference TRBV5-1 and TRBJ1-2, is KAGVTQTPRYLIKTRGQQVTLSCSPISGHRSVSWYQQTPGQGLQFLFEYFSETQRNKGNFPGRFSGRQFSNSRSEMNVSTLELGDSALYLCASSLEDGAYGYTFGSGTRLTVV.

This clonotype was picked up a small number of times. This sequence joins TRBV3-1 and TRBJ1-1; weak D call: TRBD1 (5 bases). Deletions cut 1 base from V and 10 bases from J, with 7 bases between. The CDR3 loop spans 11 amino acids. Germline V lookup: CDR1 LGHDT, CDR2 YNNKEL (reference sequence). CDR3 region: CASSQGGGAFF. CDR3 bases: TGTGCCAGCAGCCAAGGGGGGGGAGCTTTCTTT.

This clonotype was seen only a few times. The DNA for the CDR3 is TGTGCCAGCTCACCAGGTAGGGGGCCTGAGACGGCTTTCTTT. This gives the protein CASSPGRGPETAFF. The V gene is TRBV18, the J gene TRBJ1-1, with 7 bases identical to TRBD1. Per germline, CDR1 KGHSH and CDR2 LQKENI. CDR3 size: 14 residues. J gave up 11 bases and V 2 bases, and 11 bases lay outside the gene matches.

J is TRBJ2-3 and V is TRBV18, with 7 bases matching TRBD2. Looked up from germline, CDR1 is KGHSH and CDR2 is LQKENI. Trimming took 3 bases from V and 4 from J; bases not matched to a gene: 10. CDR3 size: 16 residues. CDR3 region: CASSPLAGAYSDTQYF. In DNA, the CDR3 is TGTGCCAGCTCACCCTTGGCGGGAGCGTACTCAGATACGCAGTATTTT.

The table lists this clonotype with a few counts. CDR3 DNA: TGTGCCAGCAGCCCCGCTATGGAGACCCAGTACTTC. Its translation is CASSPAMETQYF. This chain connects TRBV7-8 to TRBJ2-5, with D uncertain. Germline CDR1 SGHVS, CDR2 FQNEAQ. V was clipped by 5 bases and J by 5 bases, with 9 bases between them. The CDR3 length is 12 residues.

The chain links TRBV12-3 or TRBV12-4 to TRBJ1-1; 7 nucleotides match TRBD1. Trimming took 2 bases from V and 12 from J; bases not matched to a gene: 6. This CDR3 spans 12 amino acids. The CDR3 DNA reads TGTGCCAGCAGTTTATTAAGGGGGCGACCTTTCTTT. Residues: CASSLLRGRPFF.

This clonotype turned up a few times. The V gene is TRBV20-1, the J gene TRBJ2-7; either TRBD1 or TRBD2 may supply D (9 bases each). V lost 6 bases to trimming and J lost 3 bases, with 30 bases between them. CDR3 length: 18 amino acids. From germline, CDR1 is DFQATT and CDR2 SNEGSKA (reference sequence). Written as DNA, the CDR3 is TGCAGTGCGAGGTTGGGACAGGGTCTAGGGACTAGCTTCTACGAGCAGTACTTC. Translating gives CSARLGQGLGTSFYEQYF.

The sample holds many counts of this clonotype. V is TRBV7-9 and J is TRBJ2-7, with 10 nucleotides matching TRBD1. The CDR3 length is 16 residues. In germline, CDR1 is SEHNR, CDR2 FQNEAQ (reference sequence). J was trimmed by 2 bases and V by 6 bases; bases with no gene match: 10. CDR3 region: CASSYSGTGDPYEQYF. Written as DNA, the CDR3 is TGTGCCAGCAGTTACAGCGGGACAGGGGATCCCTACGAGCAGTACTTC.

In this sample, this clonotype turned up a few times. CDR3 coding DNA: TGTGCCAGCAGCTGGACAGGGGTTGGCGAGACCCAGTACTTC. It translates to CASSWTGVGETQYF. The chain carries TRBV7-2 and TRBJ2-5, with TRBD1 identical over 9 bases. CDR3 length equals 14 residues. V was clipped by 4 bases and J by 5 bases; unmatched bases: 5. Germline V gene lookup returns CDR1 SGHTA and CDR2 FQGNSA. The full variable domain, its missing parts supplied by reference TRBV7-2 and TRBJ2-5, is GAGVSQSPSNKVTEKGKDVELRCDPISGHTALYWYRQSLGQGLEFLIYFQGNSAPDKSGLPSDRFSAERTGGSVSTLTIQRTQQEDSAVYLCASSWTGVGETQYFGPGTRLLVL.

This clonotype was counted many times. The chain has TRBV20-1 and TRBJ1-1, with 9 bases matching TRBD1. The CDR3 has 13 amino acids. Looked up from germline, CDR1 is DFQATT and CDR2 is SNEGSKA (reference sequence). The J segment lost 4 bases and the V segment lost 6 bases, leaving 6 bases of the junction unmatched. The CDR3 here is CSAYDRGSTEAFF. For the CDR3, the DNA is TGCAGTGCGTATGACAGGGGGTCCACTGAAGCTTTCTTT.

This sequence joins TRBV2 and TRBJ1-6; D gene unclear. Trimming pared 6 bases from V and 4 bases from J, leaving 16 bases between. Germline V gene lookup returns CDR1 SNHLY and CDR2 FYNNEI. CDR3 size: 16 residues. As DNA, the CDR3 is TGTGCCAGCAGAGGCTCAGGAGCAGTTTATAATTCACCCCTCCACTTT. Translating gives CASRGSGAVYNSPLHF.

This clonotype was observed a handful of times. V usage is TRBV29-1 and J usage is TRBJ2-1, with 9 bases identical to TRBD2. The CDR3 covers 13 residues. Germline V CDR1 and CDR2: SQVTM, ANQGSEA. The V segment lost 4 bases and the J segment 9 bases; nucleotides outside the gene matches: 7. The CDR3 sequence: CSVVVAGAVEQFF. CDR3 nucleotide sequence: TGCAGCGTTGTGGTAGCGGGAGCGGTTGAGCAGTTCTTC.

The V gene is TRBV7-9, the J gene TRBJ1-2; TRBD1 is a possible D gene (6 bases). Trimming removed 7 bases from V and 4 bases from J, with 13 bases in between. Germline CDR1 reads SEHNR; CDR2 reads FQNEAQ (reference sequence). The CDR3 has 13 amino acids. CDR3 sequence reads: CASIIKGGYGYTF. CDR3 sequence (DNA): TGTGCCAGCATCATTAAGGGGGGCTATGGCTACACCTTC.

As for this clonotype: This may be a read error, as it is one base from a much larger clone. CDR3 coding DNA: TGTGCCAGCAGCGACGGACTAGCGGGAGCCAACGAGCACTACTTC. Amino acid sequence: CASSDGLAGANEHYF. The chain has TRBV25-1 and TRBJ2-7; 13 bases match TRBD2. Germline loops: CDR1 MGHDK, CDR2 SYGVNS. The CDR3 runs to 15 residues.

CDR3 amino acids: CASSVRPGSPYNEQFF. The CDR3 nucleotides are TGTGCCAGCAGCGTTAGACCGGGATCCCCCTACAATGAGCAGTTCTTC. The chain couples TRBV7-3 to TRBJ2-1; maybe TRBD2 (5 bases). Per germline, CDR1 SGHTA and CDR2 FQGTGA. There are 16 residues in the CDR3. V was pared by 5 bases and J by 2 bases, with 16 bases between.

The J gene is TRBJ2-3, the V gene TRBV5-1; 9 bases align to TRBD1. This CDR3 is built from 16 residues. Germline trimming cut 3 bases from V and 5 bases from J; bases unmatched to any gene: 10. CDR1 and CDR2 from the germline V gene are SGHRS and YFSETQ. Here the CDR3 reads CASSSSWTGAGDTQYF. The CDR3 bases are TGCGCCAGCAGCTCTTCCTGGACAGGGGCGGGAGATACGCAGTATTTT.

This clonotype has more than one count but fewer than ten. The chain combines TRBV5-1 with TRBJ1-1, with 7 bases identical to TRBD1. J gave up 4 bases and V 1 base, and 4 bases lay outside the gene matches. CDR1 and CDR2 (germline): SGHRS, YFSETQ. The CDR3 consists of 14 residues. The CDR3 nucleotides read TGCGCCAGCAGCTTGCAGGGGGTGGGCACTGAAGCTTTCTTT. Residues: CASSLQGVGTEAFF.

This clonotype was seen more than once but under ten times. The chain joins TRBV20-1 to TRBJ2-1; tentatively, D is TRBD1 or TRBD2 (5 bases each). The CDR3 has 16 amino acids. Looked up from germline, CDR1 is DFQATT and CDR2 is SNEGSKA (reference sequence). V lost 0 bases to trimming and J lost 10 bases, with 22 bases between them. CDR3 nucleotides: TGCAGTGCTAGAGATACCGGGACCCGCGCCTCACCCGAGCAGTTCTTC. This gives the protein CSARDTGTRASPEQFF.

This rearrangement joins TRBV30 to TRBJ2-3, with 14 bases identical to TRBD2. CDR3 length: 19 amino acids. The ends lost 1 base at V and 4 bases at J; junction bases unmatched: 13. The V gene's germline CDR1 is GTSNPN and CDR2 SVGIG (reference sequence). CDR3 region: CAWSAGTGGLAGGADTQYF. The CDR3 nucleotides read TGTGCCTGGAGTGCGGGGACGGGTGGACTAGCGGGAGGAGCAGATACGCAGTATTTT.